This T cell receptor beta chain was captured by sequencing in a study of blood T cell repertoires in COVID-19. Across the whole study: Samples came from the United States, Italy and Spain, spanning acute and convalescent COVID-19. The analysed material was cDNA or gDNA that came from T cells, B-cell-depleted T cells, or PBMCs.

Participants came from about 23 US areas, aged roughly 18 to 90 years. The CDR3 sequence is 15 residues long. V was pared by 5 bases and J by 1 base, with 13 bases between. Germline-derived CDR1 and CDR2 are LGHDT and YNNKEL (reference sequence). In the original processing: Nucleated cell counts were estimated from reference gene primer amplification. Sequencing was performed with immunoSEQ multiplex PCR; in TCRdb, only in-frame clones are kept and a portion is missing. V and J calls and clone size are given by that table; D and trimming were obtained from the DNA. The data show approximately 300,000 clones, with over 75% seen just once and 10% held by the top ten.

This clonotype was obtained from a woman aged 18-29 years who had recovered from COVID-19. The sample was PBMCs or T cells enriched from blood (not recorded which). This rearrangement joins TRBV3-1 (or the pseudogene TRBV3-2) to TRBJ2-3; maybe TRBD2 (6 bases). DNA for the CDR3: TGTGCCAGCAGCGCCCCCGGGACTGGCACAGATACGCAGTATTTT. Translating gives CASSAPGTGTDTQYF.